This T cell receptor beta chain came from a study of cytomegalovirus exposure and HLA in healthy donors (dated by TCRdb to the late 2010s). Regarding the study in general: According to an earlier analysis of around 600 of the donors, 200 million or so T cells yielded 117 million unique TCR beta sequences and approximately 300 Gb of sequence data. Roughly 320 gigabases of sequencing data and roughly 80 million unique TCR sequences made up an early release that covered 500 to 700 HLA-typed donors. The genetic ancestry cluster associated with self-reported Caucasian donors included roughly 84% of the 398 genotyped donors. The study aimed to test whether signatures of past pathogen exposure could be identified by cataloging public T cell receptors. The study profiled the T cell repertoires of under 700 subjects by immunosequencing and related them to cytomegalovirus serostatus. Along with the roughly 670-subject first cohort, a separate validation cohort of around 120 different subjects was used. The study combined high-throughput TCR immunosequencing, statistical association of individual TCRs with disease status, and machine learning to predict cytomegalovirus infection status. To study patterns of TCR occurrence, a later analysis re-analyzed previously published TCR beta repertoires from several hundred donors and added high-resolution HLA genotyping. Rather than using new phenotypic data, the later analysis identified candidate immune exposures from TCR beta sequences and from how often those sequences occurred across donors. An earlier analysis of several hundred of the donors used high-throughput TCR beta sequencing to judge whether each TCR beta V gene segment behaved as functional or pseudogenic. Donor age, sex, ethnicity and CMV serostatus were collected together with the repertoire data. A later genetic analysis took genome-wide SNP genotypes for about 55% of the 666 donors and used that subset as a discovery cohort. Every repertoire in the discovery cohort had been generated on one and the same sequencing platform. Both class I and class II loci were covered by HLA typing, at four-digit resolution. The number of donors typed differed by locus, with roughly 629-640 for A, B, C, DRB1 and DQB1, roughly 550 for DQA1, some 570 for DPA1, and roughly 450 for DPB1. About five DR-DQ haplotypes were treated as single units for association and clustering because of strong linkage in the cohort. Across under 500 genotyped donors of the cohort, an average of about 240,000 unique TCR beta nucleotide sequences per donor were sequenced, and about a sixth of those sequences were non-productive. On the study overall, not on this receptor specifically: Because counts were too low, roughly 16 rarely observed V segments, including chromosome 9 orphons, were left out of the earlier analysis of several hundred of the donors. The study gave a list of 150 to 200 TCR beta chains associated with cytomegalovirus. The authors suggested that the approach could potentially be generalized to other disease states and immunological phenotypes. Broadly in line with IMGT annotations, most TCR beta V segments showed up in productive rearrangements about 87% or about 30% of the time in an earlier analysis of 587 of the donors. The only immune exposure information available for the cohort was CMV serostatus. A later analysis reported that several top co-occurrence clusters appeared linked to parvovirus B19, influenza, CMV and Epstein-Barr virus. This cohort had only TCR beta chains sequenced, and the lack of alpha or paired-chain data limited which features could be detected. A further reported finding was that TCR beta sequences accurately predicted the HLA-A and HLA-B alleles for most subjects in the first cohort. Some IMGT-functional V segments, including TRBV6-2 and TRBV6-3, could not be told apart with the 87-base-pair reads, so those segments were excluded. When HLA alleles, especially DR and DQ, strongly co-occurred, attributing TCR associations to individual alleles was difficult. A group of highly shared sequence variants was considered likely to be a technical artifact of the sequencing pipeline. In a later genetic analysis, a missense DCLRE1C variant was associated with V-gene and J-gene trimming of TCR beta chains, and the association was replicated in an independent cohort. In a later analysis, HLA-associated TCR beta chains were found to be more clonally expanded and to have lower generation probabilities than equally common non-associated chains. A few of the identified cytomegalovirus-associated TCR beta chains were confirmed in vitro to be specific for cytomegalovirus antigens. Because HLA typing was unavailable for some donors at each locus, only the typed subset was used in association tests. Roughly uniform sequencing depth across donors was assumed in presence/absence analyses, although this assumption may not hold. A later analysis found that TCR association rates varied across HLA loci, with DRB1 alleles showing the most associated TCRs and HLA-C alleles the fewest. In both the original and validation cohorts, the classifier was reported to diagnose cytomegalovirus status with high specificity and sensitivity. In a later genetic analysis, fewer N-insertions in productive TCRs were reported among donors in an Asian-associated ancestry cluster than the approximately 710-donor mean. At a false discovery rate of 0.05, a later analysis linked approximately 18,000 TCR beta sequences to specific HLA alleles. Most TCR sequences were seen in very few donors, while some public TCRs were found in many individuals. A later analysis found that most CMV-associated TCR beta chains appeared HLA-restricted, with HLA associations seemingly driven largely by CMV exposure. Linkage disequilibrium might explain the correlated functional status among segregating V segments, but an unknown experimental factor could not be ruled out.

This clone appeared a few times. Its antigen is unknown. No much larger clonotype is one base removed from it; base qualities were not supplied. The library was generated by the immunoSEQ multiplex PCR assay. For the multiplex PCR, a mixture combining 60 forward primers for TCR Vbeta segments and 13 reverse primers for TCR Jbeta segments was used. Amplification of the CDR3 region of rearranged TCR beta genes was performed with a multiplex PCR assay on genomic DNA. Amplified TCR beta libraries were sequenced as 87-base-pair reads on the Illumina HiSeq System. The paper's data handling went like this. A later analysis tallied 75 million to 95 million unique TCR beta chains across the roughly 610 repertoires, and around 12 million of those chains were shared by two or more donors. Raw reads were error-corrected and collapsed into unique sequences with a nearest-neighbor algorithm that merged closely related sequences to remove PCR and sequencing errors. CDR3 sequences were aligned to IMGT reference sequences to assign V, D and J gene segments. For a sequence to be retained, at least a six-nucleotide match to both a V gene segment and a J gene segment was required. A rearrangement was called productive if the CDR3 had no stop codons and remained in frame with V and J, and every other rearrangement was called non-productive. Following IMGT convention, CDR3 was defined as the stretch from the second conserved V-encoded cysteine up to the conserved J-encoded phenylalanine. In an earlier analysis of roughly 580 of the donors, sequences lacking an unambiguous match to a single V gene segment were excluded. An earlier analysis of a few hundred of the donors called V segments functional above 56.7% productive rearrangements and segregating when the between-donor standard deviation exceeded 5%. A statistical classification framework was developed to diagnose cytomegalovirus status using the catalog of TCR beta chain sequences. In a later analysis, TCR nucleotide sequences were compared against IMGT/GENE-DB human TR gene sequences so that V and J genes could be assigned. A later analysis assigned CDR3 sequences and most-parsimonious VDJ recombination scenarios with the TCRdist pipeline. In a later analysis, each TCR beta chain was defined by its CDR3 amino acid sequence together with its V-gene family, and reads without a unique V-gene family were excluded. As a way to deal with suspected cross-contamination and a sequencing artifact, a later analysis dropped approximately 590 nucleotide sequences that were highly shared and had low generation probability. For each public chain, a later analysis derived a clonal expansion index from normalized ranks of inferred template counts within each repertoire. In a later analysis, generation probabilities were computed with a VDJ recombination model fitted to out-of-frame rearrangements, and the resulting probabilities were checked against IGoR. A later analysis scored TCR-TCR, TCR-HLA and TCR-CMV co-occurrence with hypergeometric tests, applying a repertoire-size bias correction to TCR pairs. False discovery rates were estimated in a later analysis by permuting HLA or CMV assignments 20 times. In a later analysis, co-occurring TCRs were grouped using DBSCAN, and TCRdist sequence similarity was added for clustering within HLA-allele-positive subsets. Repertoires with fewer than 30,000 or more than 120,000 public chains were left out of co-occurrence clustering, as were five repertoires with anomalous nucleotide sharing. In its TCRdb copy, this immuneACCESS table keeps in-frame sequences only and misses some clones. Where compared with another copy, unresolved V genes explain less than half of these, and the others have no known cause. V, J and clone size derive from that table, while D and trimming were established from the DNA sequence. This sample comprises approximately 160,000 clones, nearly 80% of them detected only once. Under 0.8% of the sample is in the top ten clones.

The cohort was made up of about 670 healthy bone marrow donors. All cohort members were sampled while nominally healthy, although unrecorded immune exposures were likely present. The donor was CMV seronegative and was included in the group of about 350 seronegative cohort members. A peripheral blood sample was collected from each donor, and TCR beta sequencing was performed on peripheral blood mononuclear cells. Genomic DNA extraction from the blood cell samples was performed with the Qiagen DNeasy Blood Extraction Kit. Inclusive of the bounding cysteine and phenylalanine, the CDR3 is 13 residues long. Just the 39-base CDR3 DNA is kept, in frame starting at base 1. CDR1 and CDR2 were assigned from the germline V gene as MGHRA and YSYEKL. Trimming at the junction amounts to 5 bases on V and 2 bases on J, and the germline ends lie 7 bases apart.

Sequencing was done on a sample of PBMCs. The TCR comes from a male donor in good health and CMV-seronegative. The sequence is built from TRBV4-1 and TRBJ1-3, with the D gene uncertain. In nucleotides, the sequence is TGCGCCAGCAGCTCGGGGACTGGAAACACCATATATTTT. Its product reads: CASSSGTGNTIYF.